This T cell receptor beta chain was obtained from a study of graft-versus-host responses after intestinal transplantation. Study in general: Following induction with anti-thymocyte globulin, all recipients were given tacrolimus and steroids for approximately three years.

Only in-frame clones appear in the TCRdb table, and some are missing; sequencing was by immunoSEQ multiplex PCR. This table has 98,000 or so clones, about 90% appearing once. Broader study findings: GvH clones detected in recipient marrow included some appearing first in ileum or blood. Graft-versus-host to host-versus-graft clonal ratios in allografts were high in patients with graft-donor T cell macrochimerism. Levels of circulating GvH clones at their peak were associated with early post-transplant HvG declines.

The germline V gene has CDR1 SQVTM and CDR2 ANQGSEA. Trimming pared 1 base from V and 0 bases from J, leaving 9 bases between. The CDR3 totals 14 residues. A word on this clone: Its antigen remains unknown. The sample holds other DNA sequences that translate to the same CDR3.

The rearrangement links TRBV29-1 to TRBJ1-1; perhaps TRBD1 as D (5 bases). This receptor was taken from a human donor who received an intestinal transplant. Sequenced here: unstimulated CD4+ T cells sorted from spleen or lymph node cells, sampled before intestinal transplant. Here the CDR3 DNA reads TGCAGCGTTGAAGGACAGTATATGAACACTGAAGCTTTCTTT. Translating it yields CSVEGQYMNTEAFF.